These 21 T cell receptor beta chains were all obtained from the same sample, sequenced in a study of OX40 agonist ivuxolimab in advanced cancers. The library was made by the immunoSEQ multiplex PCR assay. As stored in TCRdb, this immuneACCESS dataset retains in-frame rearrangements with V and J assigned. A fraction of the clones does not appear; measured against another copy, unresolved V genes explain less than half of the discrepancy, and the remainder lacks a known reason. This sample gives tens of thousands of clones in total; around 85% of them show up just once. The biggest ten clones account for 14% of the sample. Material: CD4+ or CD8+ T cells sorted from blood, obtained in a trial of the OX40 agonist ivuxolimab. These receptors all come from an adult with an advanced solid tumor such as melanoma, head and neck, liver or kidney cancer.

This clone was counted a few times. V and J are TRBV6-5 and TRBJ2-6; D not certain. The germline V gene encodes CDR1 MNHEY and CDR2 SVGAGI. The germline V and J ends were trimmed by 8 bases and 2 bases, with 10 bases remaining between them. CDR3 length: 14 amino acids. In DNA, the CDR3 is TGTGCCAGCTCTCCCGGACCTGGGGCCAACGTCCTGACTTTC. Residues: CASSPGPGANVLTF.

This clone appeared a single time. This chain connects TRBV7-8 to TRBJ1-3, with D unresolved. There are 15 residues in the CDR3. The germline V gene has CDR1 SGHVS and CDR2 FQNEAQ. V was cut by 5 bases and J by 2 bases, with 13 bases left in between. CDR3 coding DNA: TGTGCCAGCAGCCCGAGCTCCGGGGCTGGAAACACCATATATTTT. This codes for CASSPSSGAGNTIYF. The full variable domain, rest sourced from reference TRBV7-8 and TRBJ1-3, is GAGVSQSPRYKVAKRGQDVALRCDPISGHVSLFWYQQALGQGPEFLTYFQNEAQLDKSGLPSDRFFAERPEGSVSTLKIQRTQQEDSAVYLCASSPSSGAGNTIYFGEGSWLTVV.

In nucleotides, the CDR3 is TGTGCCAGCAGATTAGCGGGAGGCACAGATACGCAGTATTTT. This translates into CASRLAGGTDTQYF. V and J are TRBV28 and TRBJ2-3; 9 bases agree with TRBD2. CDR1 is MDHEN and CDR2 is SYDVKM in the germline V gene. V lost 6 bases and J lost 1; bases outside the gene matches: 2. This CDR3 spans 14 amino acids.

This sequence joins TRBV25-1 and TRBJ2-1; D possibly corresponds to TRBD2 (6 bases). Germline V gene sequence: CDR1 MGHDK, CDR2 SYGVNS. The CDR3 runs 15 residues. V lost 4 bases, J lost 5 bases, and 15 bases lay in between. The CDR3 region is CASSAEGLLNNEQFF. The CDR3 DNA follows: TGTGCCAGCAGTGCGGAGGGACTTCTTAACAATGAGCAGTTCTTC.

The V gene is TRBV4-2, the J gene TRBJ1-5; D is perhaps TRBD1 (5 bases). This CDR3 is 15 amino acids long. Deletions cut 0 bases from V and 6 bases from J, with 12 bases between. Germline V gives CDR1 LGHNA, CDR2 YNFKEQ. CDR3 sequence: CASSQDRGEGQPQHF. For the CDR3, the DNA is TGTGCCAGCAGCCAAGATCGGGGGGAGGGTCAGCCCCAGCATTTT.

The CDR3 reads CASGLGNTGELFF. The CDR3 DNA reads TGTGCTAGTGGTTTGGGGAACACCGGGGAGCTGTTTTTT. The rearrangement uses TRBV12-5 and TRBJ2-2, with D hard to call. Trimming took off 1 base at V and 1 base at J, with 1 base between the two ends. This CDR3 is built from 13 residues. CDR1 is LGHNT and CDR2 is FRNRAP in the germline V gene. Looking up the rest from reference TRBV12-5 and TRBJ2-2 gives the full variable domain: DARVTQTPRHKVTEMGQEVTMRCQPILGHNTVFWYRQTMMQGLELLAYFRNRAPLDDSGMPKDRFSAEMPDATLATLKIQPSEPRDSAVYFCASGLGNTGELFFGEGSRLTVL.

The V gene is TRBV19, the J gene TRBJ2-7; a possible D gene is TRBD1 (5 bases). The CDR3 consists of 14 residues. Per the germline V gene, CDR1 is LNHDA and CDR2 is SQIVND (reference sequence). V was clipped by 4 bases and J by 6 bases, with 16 bases between them. CDR3 nucleotide sequence: TGTGCCAGTAGTAGCAGGGTGGCATTGGGCGAGCAGTACTTC. This codes for CASSSRVALGEQYF.

V gene TRBV18 combines with J gene TRBJ2-1; tentatively, D is TRBD2 (5 bases). V lost 0 bases to trimming and J lost 5 bases, with 5 bases between them. The germline gives CDR1 KGHSH, CDR2 LQKENI. The CDR3 covers 13 residues. The CDR3 reads CASSPPGDNEQFF. DNA for the CDR3: TGTGCCAGCTCACCACCGGGAGACAATGAGCAGTTCTTC.

V is TRBV28 and J is TRBJ2-7, with TRBD1 matching over 7 bases. Trimming removed 0 bases from V and 6 bases from J; junction bases left unmatched: 2. Germline assignment: CDR1 MDHEN and CDR2 SYDVKM. The CDR3 has 13 amino acids. CDR3 sequence reads: CASSLWTGPEQYF. The DNA for the CDR3 is TGTGCCAGCAGTTTATGGACAGGGCCCGAGCAGTACTTC.

This clone has more than one count but fewer than ten. V and J are TRBV6-1 and TRBJ1-2; 9 bases match TRBD1. Germline CDR1 and CDR2: MNHNS and SASEGT. This CDR3 is 12 amino acids long. With V trimmed by 10 bases and J by 6 bases, 6 bases remained unmatched. The CDR3 loop is CATLDRGNGYTF. CDR3 bases: TGTGCCACCCTGGACAGGGGCAATGGCTACACCTTC.

The V call is TRBV5-5, the J call TRBJ2-1; 10 bases map to TRBD1. Losses at the gene ends were 3 bases for V and 3 bases for J; bases not matched to a gene: 3. CDR1 is SGHKS, CDR2 YYEKEE, per germline (reference sequence). This CDR3 comprises 15 residues. The CDR3 reads CASSSGQGIYNEQFF. The DNA for the CDR3 is TGTGCCAGCAGCTCGGGACAGGGGATCTACAATGAGCAGTTCTTC.

The chain uses TRBV4-1 and TRBJ1-2; D not certain. Germline lookup yields CDR1 MGHRA and CDR2 YSYEKL. The CDR3 is 14 residues long. The ends were cut back, 4 bases at V and 5 bases at J, with 14 bases in the middle. CDR3 amino acids: CASSRVPVGYGYTF. In DNA form, the CDR3 reads TGCGCCAGCAGCCGAGTGCCGGTGGGGTATGGCTACACCTTC.

The V call is TRBV11-2, the J call TRBJ1-3; 11 bases line up with TRBD1. CDR3 length equals 16 residues. Trimming at V came to 5 bases and at J to 1 base, leaving 4 bases not matched to a gene. Germline CDR1 SGHAT, CDR2 FQNNGV. The CDR3 coding sequence is TGTGCCAGCAGCCGGGACAGGGGGTCATCTGGAAACACCATATATTTT. Protein sequence: CASSRDRGSSGNTIYF.

This sequence joins TRBV5-1 and TRBJ1-5, with D uncertain. Trimming took off 0 bases at V and 2 bases at J, with 9 bases between the two ends. The CDR3 length is 15 residues. The germline gives CDR1 SGHRS, CDR2 YFSETQ. In DNA, the CDR3 is TGCGCCAGCAGCTTGGGGGGTTCGGGCAATCAGCCCCAGCATTTT. The encoded protein is CASSLGGSGNQPQHF.

The rearrangement uses TRBV28 and TRBJ2-1, with a possible D match to TRBD2 (7 bases). The length of the CDR3 is 17 residues. Trimming left V 3 bases short and J 3 bases short, with 18 bases between. Germline CDR1 and CDR2: MDHEN and SYDVKM. CDR3 loop: CASSFAGDKGRYNEQFF. The DNA of the CDR3 is TGTGCCAGCAGTTTCGCGGGGGACAAAGGACGCTACAATGAGCAGTTCTTC.

The gene calls are TRBV5-4 and TRBJ1-4, with a tentative D call TRBD1 (6 bases). V lost 0 bases and J lost 15, with 18 bases in between. Germline V gives CDR1 SGHNT, CDR2 YYREEE (reference sequence). This CDR3 spans 14 amino acids. The CDR3 coding sequence is TGTGCCAGCAGCTTGGATACGGGCAGGGGAGTTTTGTTTTTT. Translation: CASSLDTGRGVLFF.

V usage is TRBV7-3 and J usage is TRBJ2-7; tentatively, D is TRBD1 (6 bases). Deletions cut 3 bases from V and 3 bases from J, with 12 bases between. The CDR3 runs 14 residues. Germline assignment: CDR1 SGHTA and CDR2 FQGTGA. In nucleotides, the CDR3 is TGTGCCAGCAGCTTCAGTGGACAGCTCTACGAGCAGTACTTC. Translated, it gives CASSFSGQLYEQYF.

This clone has only one observation. The rearrangement links TRBV19 to TRBJ2-1; D remains ambiguous. Trimming cost V 4 bases and J 3 bases, with 10 bases left between them. Germline loops: CDR1 LNHDA, CDR2 SQIVND (reference sequence). The CDR3 runs 14 residues. CDR3 sequence (DNA): TGTGCCAGTAGTAATGGCAGGAACTACAATGAGCAGTTCTTC. It encodes CASSNGRNYNEQFF.

This clone was found a few times. The CDR3: CASSIRDSKFTGELFF. For the CDR3, the DNA is TGTGCCAGTAGTATAAGGGACAGCAAGTTCACCGGGGAGCTGTTTTTT. This chain links TRBV19 with TRBJ2-2; TRBD1 matches at 7 bases. In germline, CDR1 is LNHDA, CDR2 SQIVND (reference sequence). The CDR3 sequence is 16 residues long. Trimming took 2 bases from V and 4 from J; bases not matched to a gene: 7.

The V and J genes are TRBV4-1 and TRBJ1-2; 7 positions agree with TRBD1. V shed 0 bases and J 4 bases; nucleotides not matched to a gene: 5. This CDR3 comprises 15 residues. The germline gives CDR1 MGHRA, CDR2 YSYEKL. CDR3 sequence: CASSQDRGTAYGYTF. The CDR3 nucleotides read TGCGCCAGCAGCCAAGACCGAGGGACAGCCTATGGCTACACCTTC.

V and J are TRBV7-2 and TRBJ2-5; D uncertain. Trimming left V 1 base short and J 7 bases short, with 10 bases between. The CDR3 contains 13 residues. The germline gives CDR1 SGHTA, CDR2 FQGNSA. CDR3 in DNA: TGTGCCAGCAGCTTAGATCAATTCGGGACCCAGTACTTC. This sequence encodes CASSLDQFGTQYF.